The sequence of this T cell receptor beta chain was determined in a study of control samples from healthy donors and cancer patients. Assay: immunoSEQ multiplex PCR; the TCRdb copy retains only in-frame clones and omits some. Here the sample spans 90,000 or so clones, roughly 84% being singletons. Trimming removed 3 bases at V and 4 bases at J, with 7 bases between. This CDR3 is built from 13 residues. This receptor was identified in a man in his 70s with lung cancer. The V and J genes are TRBV12-3 or TRBV12-4 and TRBJ1-5; D gene uncertain. Material: PBMCs. The CDR3 here is CASSFLRNQPQHF. The DNA of the CDR3 is TGTGCCAGCAGTTTTCTCAGGAATCAGCCCCAGCATTTT.